The next 25 T cell receptor beta chains were all read from a single sample in a study of blood T cell repertoires in COVID-19. The assay was immunoSEQ multiplex PCR, and TCRdb's table has in-frame clones only and misses some. The data show around 240,000 clones, 86% seen once. The specimen sequenced was peripheral blood. These receptors came from a woman in her twenties or thirties who had recovered from COVID-19.

V is TRBV2 and J is TRBJ1-5; 11 nucleotides match TRBD1. Unmatched junction bases numbered 4, after V lost 2 bases and J lost 7 bases. This CDR3 has 15 residues. Germline V gives CDR1 SNHLY, CDR2 FYNNEI. CDR3 protein: CASSESGQGAQPQHF. The DNA of the CDR3 is TGTGCCAGCAGTGAATCCGGACAGGGGGCACAGCCCCAGCATTTT.

The rearrangement uses TRBV14 and TRBJ2-1, with TRBD1 identical over 9 bases. CDR3 length: 18 amino acids. Trimming took 4 bases from V and 6 from J; bases not matched to a gene: 16. CDR1 and CDR2 from the germline V gene are SGHDN and FVKESK. CDR3 protein: CASSPFPGQGPIPNEQFF. DNA for the CDR3: TGTGCCAGCAGCCCGTTCCCGGGACAGGGACCGATTCCCAATGAGCAGTTCTTC. Full variable domain (remainder filled in from reference TRBV14 and TRBJ2-1): EAGVTQFPSHSVIEKGQTVTLRCDPISGHDNLYWYRRVMGKEIKFLLHFVKESKQDESGMPNNRFLAERTGGTYSTLKVQPAELEDSGVYFCASSPFPGQGPIPNEQFFGPGTRLTVL.

Written as DNA, the CDR3 is TGTGCCAGTAGTGATGGCAGGGCCTTTACCGGGGAGCTGTTTTTT. Protein: CASSDGRAFTGELFF. The V call is TRBV19, the J call TRBJ2-2, with D tentatively TRBD1 (5 bases). This CDR3 is 15 amino acids long. Germline CDR1 and CDR2: LNHDA and SQIVND (reference sequence). Deletions cut 5 bases from V and 5 bases from J, with 15 bases between. Using reference TRBV19 and TRBJ2-2 for the parts outside the CDR3, the full variable domain is DGGITQSPKYLFRKEGQNVTLSCEQNLNHDAMYWYRQDPGQGLRLIYYSQIVNDFQKGDIAEGYSVSREKKESFPLTVTSAQKNPTAFYLCASSDGRAFTGELFFGEGSRLTVL.

The gene calls are TRBV10-1 and TRBJ1-2; D perhaps matches TRBD1 (5 bases). Germline CDR1 WNHNN, CDR2 SYGVQD (reference sequence). Trimming cost V 0 bases and J 9 bases, with 23 bases left between them. The CDR3 covers 17 residues. CDR3 DNA sequence: TGCGCCAGCAGTGAGTCGGTCAGGGTTTGGGTGGCGGTATGCTACACCTTC. Its protein is CASSESVRVWVAVCYTF.

The chain recombines TRBV7-9 with TRBJ1-2; possible D gene TRBD1, 6 bases. The CDR3 spans 14 residues. Germline V gene lookup returns CDR1 SEHNR and CDR2 FQNEAQ (reference sequence). With 6 bases removed from V and 2 bases from J, the gap between germline ends came to 13 bases. The CDR3 loop is CASREQGINYGYTF. For the CDR3, the DNA is TGTGCCAGCAGAGAACAGGGAATCAACTATGGCTACACCTTC. Drawing the rest from reference TRBV7-9 and TRBJ1-2, the complete variable domain is DTGVSQNPRHKITKRGQNVTFRCDPISEHNRLYWYRQTLGQGPEFLTYFQNEAQLEKSRLLSDRFSAERPKGSFSTLEIQRTEQGDSAMYLCASREQGINYGYTFGSGTRLTVV.

This clone was seen a few times. The chain links TRBV19 to TRBJ1-2; 8 nucleotides agree with TRBD1. CDR1 and CDR2 from the germline V gene are LNHDA and SQIVND (reference sequence). This CDR3 region has 16 residues. V was clipped by 5 bases and J by 4 bases; unmatched bases: 12. DNA of the CDR3: TGTGCCAGTAGTCTACCTCAGGGGGCCTCAGGCTATGGCTACACCTTC. This translates into CASSLPQGASGYGYTF.

The chain carries TRBV4-2 and TRBJ1-5; 10 nucleotides align to TRBD1. The CDR3 runs to 17 residues. V was clipped by 4 bases and J by 1 base; unmatched bases: 7. CDR1 LGHNA and CDR2 YNFKEQ come from the germline V gene. In nucleotides, the CDR3 is TGTGCCAGCAGCCCGGAGTGGACAGGGGGAAGCAATCAGCCCCAGCATTTT. Its translation: CASSPEWTGGSNQPQHF.

This chain connects TRBV18 to TRBJ1-6; TRBD1 matches 7 bases. The V gene's germline CDR1 is KGHSH and CDR2 LQKENI. CDR3 length: 14 amino acids. The junction had 12 bases not matched to a gene; V was cut back by 5 bases and J by 14 bases. CDR3 region: CASSSQDRPFTLHF. The CDR3 DNA reads as TGTGCCAGCTCAAGCCAGGACAGGCCGTTCACCCTCCACTTT.

The gene calls are TRBV7-2 and TRBJ2-5; 10 bases map to TRBD2. CDR1 and CDR2 (germline): SGHTA, FQGNSA. With V trimmed by 4 bases and J by 1 base, 9 bases remained unmatched. There are 17 residues in the CDR3. CDR3 in DNA: TGTGCCAGCAGCTCCCACCTAGCGGGGGAGGGCCAAGAGACCCAGTACTTC. It encodes CASSSHLAGEGQETQYF. The complete variable domain, with remaining parts taken from reference TRBV7-2 and TRBJ2-5, reads GAGVSQSPSNKVTEKGKDVELRCDPISGHTALYWYRQSLGQGLEFLIYFQGNSAPDKSGLPSDRFSAERTGGSVSTLTIQRTQQEDSAVYLCASSSHLAGEGQETQYFGPGTRLLVL.

For this clone: This sequence may be a read error, since a much larger clone differs from it by one base. This rearrangement joins TRBV11-2 to TRBJ1-2, with TRBD1 matching 9 bases. The germline gives CDR1 SGHAT, CDR2 FQNNGV. CDR3 length: 13 amino acids. The V segment lost 5 bases and the J segment 4 bases; nucleotides outside the gene matches: 2. The CDR3 region is CASSQTGGYGYTF. DNA of the CDR3: TGTGCCAGCAGCCAGACAGGGGGCTATGGCTACACCTTC. Filled out from reference TRBV11-2 and TRBJ1-2, the complete variable domain reads EAGVAQSPRYKIIEKRQSVAFWCNPISGHATLYWYQQILGQGPKLLIQFQNNGVVDDSQLPKDRFSAERLKGVDSTLKIQPAKLEDSAVYLCASSQTGGYGYTFGSGTRLTVV.

This sequence joins TRBV9 and TRBJ1-2, with TRBD1 matching 7 bases. The germline gives CDR1 SGDLS, CDR2 YYNGEE. The CDR3 has 15 residues. Trimming cost V 0 bases and J 9 bases; bases outside gene matches: 11. The CDR3 loop reads CASSVGQGGAGSYTF. The DNA for the CDR3 is TGTGCCAGCAGCGTAGGACAGGGCGGTGCGGGAAGCTACACCTTC.

The chain joins TRBV1 to TRBJ2-7; the DNA was not compared with TRBD2, the D call given in the table. TRBV1 is assigned pseudogene status. The CDR3 sequence is 17 residues long. The CDR3 loop is CTSSQRLADSSTYEQYF. Written as DNA, the CDR3 is TGCACCAGCAGCCAACGACTGGCGGATTCCTCCACCTACGAGCAGTACTTC.

The chain links TRBV19 to TRBJ1-1; D is unclear. V shed 3 bases and J shed 1 base, with 12 bases lying between them. Germline CDR1 is LNHDA and CDR2 is SQIVND (reference sequence). CDR3 length: 15 amino acids. For the CDR3, the DNA is TGTGCCAGTAGTATTATATGGCGGGGGAACACTGAAGCTTTCTTT. It encodes CASSIIWRGNTEAFF.

CDR3 nucleotide sequence: TGTGCCTGGAGTGTACCCACGATGGCACGGCCCCAGCATTTT. It yields the protein CAWSVPTMARPQHF. J is TRBJ1-5 and V is TRBV30; D gene ambiguous. Germline V CDR1 and CDR2: GTSNPN, SVGIG (reference sequence). V gave up 0 bases and J gave up 9 bases, with 15 bases separating them. The CDR3 has 14 residues.

The genes are TRBV7-7 and TRBJ2-5, with a possible D match to TRBD2 (7 bases). The CDR3 sequence is 15 residues long. CDR1 SSHAT and CDR2 FNYEAQ come from the germline V gene (reference sequence). The V and J ends lost 5 bases and 4 bases respectively, with 17 bases between them. The CDR3 reads CASSQGGGGVETQYF. The CDR3 DNA reads as TGTGCCAGCAGCCAAGGGGGGGGAGGTGTAGAGACCCAGTACTTC.

The gene calls are TRBV5-1 and TRBJ1-1; 9 positions agree with TRBD1. This CDR3 has 15 residues. Looked up from germline, CDR1 is SGHRS and CDR2 is YFSETQ. V was clipped by 0 bases and J by 8 bases; unmatched bases: 8. DNA for the CDR3: TGCGCCAGCAGCTTGGCGACAGGGGGACCTTCCGAAGCTTTCTTT. It codes for CASSLATGGPSEAFF. Complete variable domain (other parts from reference TRBV5-1 and TRBJ1-1): KAGVTQTPRYLIKTRGQQVTLSCSPISGHRSVSWYQQTPGQGLQFLFEYFSETQRNKGNFPGRFSGRQFSNSRSEMNVSTLELGDSALYLCASSLATGGPSEAFFGQGTRLTVV.

The chain has TRBV6-5 and TRBJ1-1, with D perhaps matching TRBD1 (6 bases). From germline, CDR1 is MNHEY and CDR2 SVGAGI. V lost 4 bases to trimming and J lost 7 bases, with 13 bases between them. This CDR3 is built from 13 residues. The CDR3 coding sequence is TGTGCCAGCAGTTCCGGGACAAACCGTGAAGCTTTCTTT. As protein: CASSSGTNREAFF.

The table lists this clone with a few counts. This chain connects TRBV18 to TRBJ2-5; D might be TRBD1 (5 bases). The CDR3 consists of 14 residues. V dropped 2 bases and J dropped 1 base, with 8 bases sitting between them. Germline V lookup: CDR1 KGHSH, CDR2 LQKENI. The CDR3 spells CASSPTDSQETQYF. The CDR3 nucleotides are TGTGCCAGCTCACCAACTGACAGCCAAGAGACCCAGTACTTC.

The chain uses TRBV15 and TRBJ2-3, with 7 bases fitting TRBD2. Germline values: CDR1 LNHNV, CDR2 YYDKDF (reference sequence). The CDR3 has 16 amino acids. J gave up 4 bases and V 2 bases, and 9 bases lay outside the gene matches. CDR3 region: CATSRRGEGPPDTQYF. The CDR3 DNA reads as TGTGCCACCAGCAGACGGGGGGAGGGGCCCCCAGATACGCAGTATTTT.

The V call is TRBV27, the J call TRBJ1-2, with 7 bases aligning to TRBD1. The CDR3 sequence is 13 residues long. Germline values: CDR1 MNHEY, CDR2 SMNVEV (reference sequence). The J segment lost 6 bases and the V segment lost 2 bases, leaving 3 bases of the junction unmatched. CDR3: CASSLRDSDGYTF. For the CDR3, the DNA is TGTGCCAGCAGTTTAAGGGACAGCGATGGCTACACCTTC.

This clone is a singleton in its sample. This chain uses TRBV7-6 with TRBJ1-5; tentative D call: TRBD1 (5 bases). Trimming left V 5 bases short and J 0 bases short, with 17 bases between. The germline gives CDR1 SGHVS, CDR2 FNYEAQ. The CDR3 consists of 17 residues. The DNA of the CDR3 is TGTGCCAGCAGCCCTATGGCAGGGTTCATTAGCAATCAGCCCCAGCATTTT. Protein product: CASSPMAGFISNQPQHF.

The chain combines TRBV5-1 with TRBJ2-7; 7 nucleotides agree with TRBD2. The trim removed 5 bases at V and 2 bases at J, leaving 4 bases unmatched. CDR3 size: 13 residues. Germline V gene data show CDR1 as SGHRS and CDR2 as YFSETQ. CDR3 sequence (DNA): TGCGCCAGCAGTGGGGGGGAACCCTACGAGCAGTACTTC. Its protein is CASSGGEPYEQYF.

This clone showed up just a few times. This rearrangement joins TRBV7-9 to TRBJ2-5; weak D call: TRBD1 (6 bases). The V end lost 7 bases, the J end lost 5 bases, and 17 bases lay between the germline ends. The CDR3 sequence is 14 residues long. Germline CDR1 and CDR2: SEHNR and FQNEAQ (reference sequence). The CDR3 region has the DNA TGTGCCAGCAAATTTACAGGGCCCGGGGAGACCCAGTACTTC. It specifies CASKFTGPGETQYF.

This clone showed up just a few times. The J gene is TRBJ2-7, the V gene TRBV29-1; D is ambiguous. The V gene's germline CDR1 is SQVTM and CDR2 ANQGSEA. This CDR3 has 12 residues. Trimming removed 4 bases at V and 4 bases at J, with 11 bases between. In DNA form, the CDR3 reads TGCAGCGTTGGGAACACAGAGTACGAGCAGTACTTC. Residues: CSVGNTEYEQYF.

The chain uses TRBV4-2 and TRBJ2-3, with 11 bases fitting TRBD2. CDR1 is LGHNA, CDR2 YNFKEQ, per germline. The CDR3 has 16 amino acids. Trimming took 2 bases from V and 3 from J; bases not matched to a gene: 4. CDR3 sequence reads: CASSQKGTSGTDTQYF. CDR3 nucleotides: TGTGCCAGCAGCCAAAAGGGGACTAGCGGAACAGATACGCAGTATTTT.